These T cell receptor beta chains were read from a single sample in a study of T cells after yellow fever vaccination. TCRdb used MiXCR to reprocess the 5' RACE reads, holding one entry per CDR3 protein. The repertoire holds about 350,000 distinct CDR3 sequences, with 7% to 9% as singletons. The sequences come from PBMCs, collected approximately 47 days after the first yellow fever vaccination. The source of these receptors is a man between 18 and 35 years old who received the YFV17D yellow fever vaccine. The CDR3 runs from the conserved cysteine through the conserved F or W. The D gene is left open where the match is weak. Size values are once, few and many counts, or a class for expanded clones, and some rows have none.

TRBJ1-2 TRBD1 TRBV19 few CATRTGLGGYTF TGTGCCACCAGGACAGGTCTCGGAGGCTACACCTTC
TRBJ1-5 - TRBV29-1 few CSVQEPNQPQHF TGCAGCGTACAGGAACCCAATCAGCCCCAGCATTTT
TRBJ2-2 - TRBV4-2 few CASSPEAGPPDGELFF TGTGCCAGCAGCCCCGAGGCGGGACCTCCCGACGGGGAGCTGTTTTTT
TRBJ2-5 - TRBV6-5 few CASSNQGGVTETQYF TGTGCCAGCAGTAACCAGGGCGGTGTAACGGAGACCCAGTACTTC
TRBJ2-6 - TRBV9 - CASSVGGLSGANVLTF TGTGCCAGCAGCGTCGGTGGACTTTCTGGGGCCAACGTCCTGACTTTC
TRBJ2-5 - TRBV7-9 many CASSLQGFGETQYF TGTGCCAGCAGCTTACAGGGTTTTGGGGAGACCCAGTACTTC
TRBJ1-1 - TRBV29-1 many CSVEDLRGAVVRGSPMNTEAFF TGCAGCGTTGAAGATCTCCGAGGGGCGGTGGTTCGGGGGTCTCCCATGAACACTGAAGCTTTCTTT
TRBJ1-2 TRBD1 TRBV7-8 few CASSPEGRGYTF TGTGCCAGCAGCCCCGAGGGCAGGGGGTACACCTTC
TRBJ2-3 - TRBV20-1 many CSARETSLTQYF TGCAGTGCTAGAGAGACTTCCCTTACGCAGTATTTT
TRBJ1-2 TRBD1 TRBV20-1 few CSALLQGQGSYGYTF TGCAGTGCTCTCCTACAGGGACAGGGGAGCTATGGCTACACCTTC
TRBJ2-3 TRBD2 TRBV29-1 few CSGRASGGTDTQYF TGCAGCGGACGGGCCAGCGGGGGGACAGATACGCAGTATTTT
TRBJ1-5 TRBD1 TRBV5-5 - CASSLLGPHRGRNQPQHF TGTGCCAGCAGCTTGCTCGGACCTCATAGGGGGCGTAATCAGCCCCAGCATTTT
TRBJ2-6 - TRBV30 few CAWSSSGANVLTF TGTGCCTGGAGTTCCTCTGGGGCCAACGTCCTGACTTTC
TRBJ1-2 - TRBV7-2 few CASTSQDGLKHGYTF TGTGCCAGCACCTCCCAGGATGGCTTAAAGCATGGCTACACCTTC
TRBJ1-1 - TRBV30 - CAWAPGVLAEAFF TGTGCCTGGGCTCCAGGGGTTTTGGCTGAAGCTTTCTTT
TRBJ2-5 - TRBV29-1 few CSVRRRETQYF TGCAGCGTCCGACGGAGGGAGACCCAGTACTTC
TRBJ1-2 TRBD1 TRBV27 few CASSGAPGQDFSNYGYTF TGTGCCAGCAGTGGGGCGCCGGGACAGGACTTTTCTAACTATGGCTACACCTTC
TRBJ1-6 - TRBV7-2 - CASSLRTVNNSPLHF TGTGCCAGCAGCTTAAGGACAGTCAACAATTCACCCCTCCACTTT
TRBJ1-1 - TRBV28 many CASSPGGLNTEAFF TGTGCCAGCAGTCCCGGGGGCCTGAACACTGAAGCTTTCTTT
TRBJ1-2 - TRBV18 - CASSPQPGDGYTF TGTGCCAGCTCTCCCCAGCCTGGGGATGGCTACACCTTC
TRBJ1-3 - TRBV2 - CASRNRDDTIYF TGTGCCAGCAGGAACAGGGATGACACCATATATTTT
TRBJ2-2 - TRBV12-3/TRBV12-4 few CASSSPLVRAGELFF TGTGCCAGCAGTTCCCCCTTGGTACGCGCCGGGGAGCTGTTTTTT
TRBJ1-4 - TRBV7-3 few CASSLTIPGPKLFF TGTGCCAGCAGCTTAACCATACCGGGTCCCAAACTGTTTTTT
TRBJ2-3 - TRBV5-1 - CASSLYIGTDTQYF TGCGCCAGCAGCTTGTACATTGGCACAGATACGCAGTATTTT
TRBJ2-5 - TRBV5-1 - CASSIDSEETQYF TGCGCCAGCAGCATAGACAGTGAAGAGACCCAGTACTTC
TRBJ1-1 - TRBV5-6 few CASSSTTNRIRGAFF TGTGCCAGCAGCTCGACAACCAACAGAATTCGAGGGGCTTTCTTT
TRBJ1-1 TRBD1 TRBV29-1 few CSVRDRTRDTEAFF TGCAGCGTTAGGGACAGAACGAGGGACACTGAAGCTTTCTTT
TRBJ1-2 - TRBV4-1 many CASSQRSRGGREDYTF TGCGCCAGCAGCCAACGGAGTCGTGGCGGTAGGGAGGACTACACCTTC
TRBJ2-7 TRBD1 TRBV18 - CASSPPWTGDREQYF TGTGCCAGCTCACCACCCTGGACAGGGGATCGCGAGCAGTACTTC
TRBJ1-1 - TRBV28 few CASSFGGSYQIAFF TGTGCCAGCAGTTTCGGGGGCAGCTACCAGATAGCTTTCTTT
TRBJ2-3 - TRBV6-6 - CASTGDTQYF TGTGCCAGCACCGGGGATACGCAGTATTTT
TRBJ2-3 TRBD2 TRBV28 - CASSSPGGGGTQYF TGTGCCAGCAGTTCACCTGGGGGGGGTGGTACGCAGTATTTT
TRBJ1-5 - TRBV7-9 - CASSPLGGGSNQPQHF TGTGCCAGCAGCCCCCTCGGGGGGGGTAGCAATCAGCCCCAGCATTTT
TRBJ1-2 - TRBV5-1 - CASSLVGMSGYTF TGCGCCAGCAGCTTGGTCGGGATGAGCGGCTACACCTTC
TRBJ1-1 - TRBV7-3 - CASSFEPNTEAFF TGTGCCAGCAGCTTCGAGCCCAACACTGAAGCTTTCTTT
TRBJ2-3 TRBD2 TRBV12-3/TRBV12-4 few CASSPSGVGDTQYF TGTGCCAGCAGTCCGAGCGGGGTGGGGGATACGCAGTATTTT
TRBJ2-3 TRBD1 TRBV29-1 - CSVVRGRTDTQYF TGCAGCGTTGTGAGGGGGCGTACAGATACGCAGTATTTT
TRBJ2-5 - TRBV7-2 - CASSSGVRETQYF TGTGCCAGCAGCTCAGGGGTGAGGGAGACCCAGTACTTC
TRBJ2-5 TRBD1 TRBV12-3/TRBV12-4 few CASSETGGQETQYF TGTGCCAGCAGTGAGACAGGGGGCCAAGAGACCCAGTACTTC
TRBJ2-5 - TRBV5-1 few CASRTSATSQETQYF TGCGCCAGCAGAACGTCCGCGACTAGCCAAGAGACCCAGTACTTC
TRBJ2-5 - TRBV5-1 few CASSQNRVQETQYF TGCGCCAGCAGCCAAAACAGGGTTCAAGAGACCCAGTACTTC
TRBJ1-4 TRBD1 TRBV20-1 few CSALLGDRINEKLFF TGCAGTGCTCTCCTAGGGGACAGAATTAATGAAAAACTGTTTTTT
TRBJ2-2 - TRBV28 few CASEITGTITGELFF TGTGCCAGCGAAATTACCGGGACAATCACCGGGGAGCTGTTTTTT
TRBJ1-1 TRBD1 TRBV7-2 few CASSLGGTAKAFF TGTGCCAGCAGCTTAGGAGGGACAGCAAAAGCTTTCTTT
TRBJ2-3 TRBD2 TRBV7-2 - CASSLDAGGGTDTQYF TGTGCCAGCAGCTTAGATGCGGGGGGCGGCACAGATACGCAGTATTTT
TRBJ2-2 - TRBV7-3 - CASSFQSNTGELFF TGTGCCAGCAGCTTCCAATCGAACACCGGGGAGCTGTTTTTT
TRBJ1-2 TRBD1 TRBV20-1 few CSAEAGQGPSYGYTF TGCAGTGCCGAAGCGGGACAGGGCCCCTCCTATGGCTACACCTTC
TRBJ1-3 - TRBV29-1 few CSVAEGSGNTIYF TGCAGCGTTGCGGAGGGCTCTGGAAACACCATATATTTT
TRBJ1-6 TRBD1 TRBV20-1 few CSARRPGQRTHNSPLHF TGCAGTGCTAGGCGGCCGGGACAGCGGACGCATAATTCACCCCTCCACTTT
TRBJ2-2 TRBD1 TRBV7-9 few CASSSPGTANTGELFF TGTGCCAGCAGCTCCCCCGGGACAGCAAACACCGGGGAGCTGTTTTTT
TRBJ2-5 - TRBV19 - CASSTGAPTQYF TGTGCCAGTTCGACGGGGGCCCCCACCCAGTACTTC
TRBJ2-5 TRBD2 TRBV30 few CAWSVPGGAETQYF TGTGCCTGGAGTGTACCGGGGGGAGCAGAGACCCAGTACTTC
TRBJ1-1 - TRBV14 - CASSQGNAPWGDNTEAFF TGTGCCAGCAGCCAAGGAAACGCCCCATGGGGGGACAACACTGAAGCTTTCTTT
TRBJ2-3 TRBD2 TRBV5-1 few CASSLGSGGRPDTQYF TGCGCCAGCAGCTTGGGTAGCGGGGGGCGGCCAGATACGCAGTATTTT
TRBJ2-2 - TRBV5-1 few CASSQSGELFF TGCGCCAGCAGCCAATCCGGGGAGCTGTTTTTT
TRBJ2-7 - TRBV4-1 - CASSQVLGSYEQYF TGCGCCAGCAGCCAAGTCCTGGGCTCCTACGAGCAGTACTTC
TRBJ2-5 - TRBV6-2/TRBV6-3 few CASSWEGDTQETQYF TGTGCCAGCAGTTGGGAAGGGGACACCCAAGAGACCCAGTACTTC